This T cell receptor (beta chain) was documented in a study of cytomegalovirus exposure and HLA in healthy donors. Whole-study findings and limits: Later on, an analysis tied 18,000 or so TCR beta sequences to HLA alleles at 0.05 false discovery rate. Productive rates of about 87% or about 30% were seen for most TCR beta V segments in an earlier analysis.

60 Vbeta and 13 Jbeta primers were used in PCR. Produced via immunoSEQ multiplex PCR; TCRdb's table is partial and in-frame only. The repertoire holds 210,000 or so clones, with about three quarters as singletons. V shed 2 bases and J shed 0 bases, with 13 bases lying between them. Germline lookup yields CDR1 SQVTM and CDR2 ANQGSEA. CDR3 size: 15 residues. On this clone: Its antigen is not identified.

This chain uses TRBV29-1 with TRBJ1-1; a possible D gene is TRBD1 (5 bases). Sequenced material: PBMCs. This clonotype was sampled from a boy aged 5-17 years in good health and CMV-seronegative. This CDR3 reads CSVEPGQIMNTEAFF. The CDR3 DNA reads TGCAGCGTTGAACCCGGACAAATTATGAACACTGAAGCTTTCTTT.